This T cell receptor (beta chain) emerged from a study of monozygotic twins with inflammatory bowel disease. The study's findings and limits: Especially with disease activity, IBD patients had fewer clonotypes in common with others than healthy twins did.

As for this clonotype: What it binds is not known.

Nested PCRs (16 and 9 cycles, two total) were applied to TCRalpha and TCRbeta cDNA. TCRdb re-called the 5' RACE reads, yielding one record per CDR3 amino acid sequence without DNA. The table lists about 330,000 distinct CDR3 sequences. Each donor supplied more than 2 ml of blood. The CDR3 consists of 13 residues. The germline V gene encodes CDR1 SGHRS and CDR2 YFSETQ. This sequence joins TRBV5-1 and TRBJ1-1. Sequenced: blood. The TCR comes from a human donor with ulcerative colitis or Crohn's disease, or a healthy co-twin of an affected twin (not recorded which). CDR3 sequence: CASGSWQPNEAFF.